This T cell receptor beta chain originates from a study of CD8 T cells in Susac syndrome. Germline CDR1 reads DFQATT; CDR2 reads SNEGSKA (reference sequence). Trimming left V 3 bases short and J 3 bases short, with 11 bases between. The CDR3 spans 14 residues. It was treatment-naive patients with stable or active relapsing-remitting disease who made up the multiple sclerosis controls. The RNA, about 0.45 to 1 ug, was put through reverse transcription using random hexamers. From the immunoSEQ multiplex PCR reads, TCRdb called clonotypes with MiXCR, one entry per CDR3 protein. The sample consists of roughly 330,000 distinct CDR3 sequences, 90% to 95% of them appearing once.

The sample consisted of CD4+ T cells from PBMCs. The V gene is TRBV20-1, the J gene TRBJ1-4; D not resolved. The sequence came from a human donor with multiple sclerosis. In DNA form, the CDR3 reads TGCAGTGCTAGTTCCGCCTTCGCTAATGAAAAACTGTTTTTT. This encodes CSASSAFANEKLFF.